The 23 T cell receptor beta chains below come from one sample, sequenced in a study of cytomegalovirus exposure and HLA in healthy donors. Primers for the PCR totalled 60 Vbeta and 13 Jbeta. TCRdb's copy holds only in-frame clones and misses some; the assay was immunoSEQ multiplex PCR. The sample includes tens of thousands of clones, roughly 80% seen only once; the top ten take around 4.3%. The sequencing input was PBMCs. The receptors here all came from a man between 40 and 49 years old in good health and CMV-seronegative.

The chain has TRBV28 and TRBJ1-5, with 7 bases matching TRBD1. Losses at the gene ends were 6 bases for V and 4 bases for J; bases not matched to a gene: 12. The CDR3 sequence is 16 residues long. CDR1 and CDR2 (germline): MDHEN, SYDVKM. In DNA form, the CDR3 reads TGTGCCAGCAGCAACGGACAGGCTAAGACGAATCAGCCCCAGCATTTT. This codes for CASSNGQAKTNQPQHF.

V is TRBV28 and J is TRBJ2-5; 8 bases align to TRBD1. Germline V gene sequence: CDR1 MDHEN, CDR2 SYDVKM. The CDR3 spans 13 residues. Losses at the gene ends were 5 bases for V and 4 bases for J; bases not matched to a gene: 3. The DNA for the CDR3 is TGTGCCAGCAGTCCGACAGGGGTAGAGACCCAGTACTTC. It encodes CASSPTGVETQYF.

This sequence joins TRBV6-6 and TRBJ1-2, with 7 bases matching TRBD1. V trimming: 4 bases; J trimming: 4 bases; junction bases outside the gene matches: 3. This CDR3 has 13 residues. The germline V gene encodes CDR1 MNHNY and CDR2 SVGAGI (reference sequence). DNA of the CDR3: TGTGCCAGCAGTTCGGGACAGTTCTATGGCTACACCTTC. Residues: CASSSGQFYGYTF.

V is TRBV13 and J is TRBJ2-7; 8 bases line up with TRBD2. Trimming removed 4 bases from V and 3 bases from J; junction bases left unmatched: 8. In germline, CDR1 is PRHDT, CDR2 FYEKMQ (reference sequence). This CDR3 is 15 amino acids long. CDR3 bases: TGTGCCAGCAGCTCAATAGCGGGAAACCTCTACGAGCAGTACTTC. Translating gives CASSSIAGNLYEQYF.

This sequence joins TRBV28 and TRBJ1-2; 8 bases agree with TRBD1. Looked up from germline, CDR1 is MDHEN and CDR2 is SYDVKM. CDR3 length: 16 amino acids. The V segment lost 5 bases and the J segment 4 bases; nucleotides outside the gene matches: 12. This CDR3 reads CASSVGTGVQGYGYTF. Here the CDR3 DNA reads TGTGCCAGCAGTGTCGGGACAGGCGTACAAGGCTATGGCTACACCTTC.

The chain uses TRBV30 and TRBJ1-6; a weak D match, TRBD1 (5 bases). There are 14 residues in the CDR3. Per germline, CDR1 GTSNPN and CDR2 SVGIG (reference sequence). The V end lost 0 bases, the J end lost 7 bases, and 10 bases lay between the germline ends. The CDR3 DNA follows: TGTGCCTGGAGTGTACGGGGGGTGAATTCACCCCTCCACTTT. Amino acids: CAWSVRGVNSPLHF. Full variable domain (missing parts from reference TRBV30 and TRBJ1-6): SQTIHQWPATLVQPVGSPLSLECTVEGTSNPNLYWYRQAAGRGLQLLFYSVGIGQISSEVPQNLSASRPQDRQFILSSKKLLLSDSGFYLCAWSVRGVNSPLHFGNGTRLTVT.

This clone occurred once. This rearrangement joins TRBV9 to TRBJ2-7; possible D gene TRBD2, 6 bases. The germline V gene encodes CDR1 SGDLS and CDR2 YYNGEE. With 0 bases removed from V and 7 bases from J, the gap between germline ends came to 14 bases. CDR3 length: 14 residues. The CDR3 region is CASSVGPGVSEQYF. In nucleotides, the CDR3 is TGTGCCAGCAGCGTAGGGCCGGGAGTGAGTGAGCAGTACTTC.

The J gene is TRBJ2-7, the V gene TRBV27; 12 nucleotides align to TRBD2. The CDR3 has 14 amino acids. J gave up 5 bases and V 6 bases, and 5 bases lay outside the gene matches. Germline V gene sequence: CDR1 MNHEY, CDR2 SMNVEV (reference sequence). The CDR3 coding sequence is TGTGCCAGCAGGACTAGCGGGAGAAGTAACGAGCAGTACTTC. It codes for CASRTSGRSNEQYF.

This chain joins TRBV2 and TRBJ2-7, with TRBD1 identical over 7 bases. The V gene end was trimmed by 7 bases and the J gene end by 3 bases; junction bases not matched to a gene: 6. Germline assignment: CDR1 SNHLY and CDR2 FYNNEI. This CDR3 contains 13 residues. CDR3 sequence reads: CASKGTAYYEQYF. CDR3 nucleotides: TGTGCCAGCAAAGGGACAGCTTACTACGAGCAGTACTTC.

The rearrangement uses TRBV29-1 and TRBJ1-1; D might be TRBD1 (6 bases). Deletions cut 6 bases from V and 4 bases from J, with 12 bases between. The CDR3 is 12 amino acids. Germline values: CDR1 SQVTM, CDR2 ANQGSEA. In nucleotides, the CDR3 is TGCAGCGTACAGGGTGATGCCACTGAAGCTTTCTTT. This codes for CSVQGDATEAFF.

This chain joins TRBV10-3 and TRBJ1-4; D not certain. There are 13 residues in the CDR3. Germline CDR1 ENHRY, CDR2 SYGVKD. Trimming stripped 11 bases from V and 0 bases from J, with 10 bases between. In DNA, the CDR3 is TGTGCCTCAAGGGAGTCAACTAATGAAAAACTGTTTTTT. This gives the protein CASRESTNEKLFF.

The chain is built from TRBV28 and TRBJ2-5; possibly TRBD2 for D (5 bases). Trimming shortened V by 4 bases and J by 5 bases, and 5 bases separated the two germline ends. CDR3 length: 11 residues. Germline V gives CDR1 MDHEN, CDR2 SYDVKM. This chain's CDR3 is CASSSGETQYF. In nucleotides, the CDR3 is TGTGCCAGCAGTTCGGGGGAGACCCAGTACTTC.

This chain joins TRBV29-1 and TRBJ2-2, with TRBD1 identical over 9 bases. This CDR3 comprises 19 residues. V lost 6 bases, J lost 3 bases, and 20 bases stayed unmatched. CDR1 is SQVTM and CDR2 is ANQGSEA in the germline V gene. The CDR3 sequence: CSVFGTGSLKRGDTGELFF. The CDR3 DNA follows: TGCAGCGTCTTTGGGACAGGGAGTCTCAAGAGGGGGGACACCGGGGAGCTGTTTTTT.

This clone has more than one count but fewer than ten. V and J are TRBV29-1 and TRBJ2-7; 9 bases map to TRBD2. V dropped 7 bases and J dropped 5; count of bases not matched to a gene: 12. This CDR3 has 14 residues. Germline V gene lookup returns CDR1 SQVTM and CDR2 ANQGSEA. The CDR3 nucleotides are TGCAGCGCTTGCCTAGCGGGAAGCTGGGACGAGCAGTACTTC. Its translation is CSACLAGSWDEQYF.

The V gene is TRBV28, the J gene TRBJ2-1; tentatively, D is TRBD2 (6 bases). V was pared by 3 bases and J by 3 bases, with 15 bases between. Germline-derived CDR1 and CDR2 are MDHEN and SYDVKM. This CDR3 region has 16 residues. The CDR3 spells CASSLVGSEIYNEQFF. In DNA form, the CDR3 reads TGTGCCAGCAGTTTGGTCGGGAGTGAAATCTACAATGAGCAGTTCTTC.

This chain uses TRBV6-4 with TRBJ2-1, with 8 positions matching TRBD2. CDR1 is MRHNA and CDR2 is SNTAGT in the germline V gene. The CDR3 sequence is 15 residues long. V was clipped by 6 bases and J by 3 bases; unmatched bases: 7. The CDR3 DNA reads TGTGCCAGCAGCCAGGTAGCGGGAAGCTACAATGAGCAGTTCTTC. It is translated as CASSQVAGSYNEQFF.

There are a few counts of this clone. The J gene is TRBJ2-1, the V gene TRBV6-5; the match to TRBD2 covers 11 bases. The germline CDR1 and CDR2 sequences are MNHEY and SVGAGI. The CDR3 consists of 15 residues. With 5 bases clipped from V and 6 bases from J, the junction kept 6 bases outside the gene matches. CDR3 in DNA: TGTGCCAGCAGTAGTAGCGGGAGGGGTCGCAATGAGCAGTTCTTC. Its protein is CASSSSGRGRNEQFF.

The chain joins TRBV11-2 to TRBJ1-1; D ambiguous. The CDR3 has 15 amino acids. Per germline, CDR1 SGHAT and CDR2 FQNNGV. Trimming pared 1 base from V and 5 bases from J, leaving 14 bases between. The CDR3: CASSLAATARTEAFF. In DNA form, the CDR3 reads TGTGCCAGCAGCTTAGCGGCGACGGCGCGGACTGAAGCTTTCTTT.

This clone was counted only a few times. The chain uses TRBV5-6 and TRBJ2-7; the D is unclear. The CDR3 loop spans 13 amino acids. The ends were cut back, 0 bases at V and 2 bases at J, with 6 bases in the middle. Per germline, CDR1 SGHDT and CDR2 YYEEEE. The CDR3 reads CASSLGHPYEQYF. CDR3 coding DNA: TGTGCCAGCAGCTTGGGGCACCCCTACGAGCAGTACTTC. The entire variable domain, with the rest obtained from reference TRBV5-6 and TRBJ2-7, is as follows: DAGVTQSPTHLIKTRGQQVTLRCSPKSGHDTVSWYQQALGQGPQFIFQYYEEEERQRGNFPDRFSGHQFPNYSSELNVNALLLGDSALYLCASSLGHPYEQYFGPGTRLTVT.

The chain has TRBV29-1 and TRBJ2-3, with 7 bases identical to TRBD2. Germline CDR1 is SQVTM and CDR2 is ANQGSEA. The CDR3 runs to 15 residues. With V trimmed by 2 bases and J by 4 bases, 9 bases remained unmatched. CDR3 region: CSVEKAEAGSDTQYF. In DNA form, the CDR3 reads TGCAGCGTTGAAAAAGCGGAAGCGGGGTCAGATACGCAGTATTTT.

This clone came up a few times. J is TRBJ2-3 and V is TRBV12-5, with 9 bases aligning to TRBD1. Germline V gene lookup returns CDR1 LGHNT and CDR2 FRNRAP. Losses at the gene ends were 6 bases for V and 4 bases for J; bases not matched to a gene: 8. The CDR3 extends over 15 amino acids. DNA for the CDR3: TGTGCTAGTGGCCAGGGACAGGGAGGCGCAGATACGCAGTATTTT. Its translation: CASGQGQGGADTQYF.

This rearrangement joins TRBV30 to TRBJ2-7; 7 positions agree with TRBD1. V was clipped by 4 bases and J by 2 bases; unmatched bases: 8. The CDR3 has 14 amino acids. Germline V lookup: CDR1 GTSNPN, CDR2 SVGIG (reference sequence). Here the CDR3 reads CAWNRDRAAYEQYF. Here the CDR3 DNA reads TGTGCCTGGAACCGTGACAGGGCGGCCTACGAGCAGTACTTC.

This chain connects TRBV29-1 to TRBJ1-4; 8 nucleotides agree with TRBD1. The V and J ends lost 6 bases and 5 bases, in that order; junction bases with no gene match: 8. Germline-derived CDR1 and CDR2 are SQVTM and ANQGSEA. The CDR3 extends over 14 amino acids. The CDR3 region has the DNA TGCAGCGTGGCGACAGGGGCGACAAATGAAAAACTGTTTTTT. Its translation is CSVATGATNEKLFF. Complete variable domain (other parts from reference TRBV29-1 and TRBJ1-4): SAVISQKPSRDICQRGTSLTIQCQVDSQVTMMFWYRQQPGQSLTLIATANQGSEATYESGFVIDKFPISRPNLTFSTLTVSNMSPEDSSIYLCSVATGATNEKLFFGSGTQLSVL.